Below, 4 T cell receptor beta chains from the same sample are listed, as sequenced in a study of blood T cell repertoires in COVID-19. Sequencing was performed with immunoSEQ multiplex PCR; in TCRdb, only in-frame clones are kept and a portion is missing. The sample records approximately 180,000 clones, about 85% being singletons. Material for sequencing was peripheral blood. These receptors were collected from a woman of 80 years or more with acute or convalescent COVID-19.

The gene calls are TRBV6-5 and TRBJ1-2; D perhaps matches TRBD1 (5 bases). CDR1 and CDR2 from the germline V gene are MNHEY and SVGAGI. Trimming pared 2 bases from V and 3 bases from J, leaving 7 bases between. This CDR3 has 13 residues. The CDR3 DNA sequence: TGTGCCAGCAGTTACGACAGTCACTATGGCTACACCTTC. Its translation is CASSYDSHYGYTF.

The chain links TRBV5-6 to TRBJ2-1; 16 bases match TRBD2. This CDR3 contains 17 residues. CDR1 is SGHDT, CDR2 YYEEEE, per germline. The V segment lost 4 bases and the J segment 3 bases; nucleotides outside the gene matches: 4. CDR3 region: CASSGTSGGAHYNEQFF. The CDR3 coding sequence is TGTGCCAGCAGCGGGACTAGCGGGGGGGCCCACTACAATGAGCAGTTCTTC.

The chain uses TRBV19 and TRBJ1-3; D gene unclear. V lost 7 bases and J 0 bases, leaving 13 bases between the germline ends. Germline-derived CDR1 and CDR2 are LNHDA and SQIVND (reference sequence). The CDR3 runs 15 residues. Here the CDR3 reads CASMIQAPSGNTIYF. The CDR3 DNA reads TGTGCCAGTATGATTCAGGCGCCCTCTGGAAACACCATATATTTT.

The rearrangement uses TRBV27 and TRBJ2-1; D is unresolved. Trimming cost V 2 bases and J 0 bases, with 8 bases left between them. The CDR3 contains 15 residues. Germline CDR1 is MNHEY and CDR2 is SMNVEV (reference sequence). CDR3 amino acids: CASSLEVSSYNEQFF. The DNA of the CDR3 is TGTGCCAGCAGTTTAGAGGTTAGCTCCTACAATGAGCAGTTCTTC.